This T cell receptor (beta chain) stems from a study of Ad26.COV2.S vaccination and SARS-CoV-2 variants (dated by TCRdb to 2020 to 2022). A note on the overall study: Donors in the vaccine arm were drawn from COV1001, a multicentre, randomized, double-blind, placebo-controlled phase I-IIa trial testing Ad26.COV2.S in healthy adults. TCRbeta repertoire sequencing was used to assess the specificity and breadth of SARS-CoV-2-reactive T cell receptors after Ad26.COV2.S vaccination. Throughout the experiments and outcome assessment, investigators stayed blinded to trial group allocation. A total of approximately 30 samples were included in the TCR-sequenced set, comprising roughly 20 Ad26.COV2.S vaccine recipients, 5 placebo recipients and 8 SARS-CoV-2 convalescent individuals. Trial participants were randomized into five groups of five, in which low-dose or high-dose Ad26.COV2.S was given once or twice, or placebo was given on both occasions. Ad26.COV2.S was administered intramuscularly at a dose of 5x10^10 or 1x10^11 viral particles, either as one shot or as two shots given 56 days apart.

The immunoSEQ Assay was the method used to sequence TCRbeta CDR3 regions. After extraction, genomic DNA underwent amplification by bias-controlled multiplex PCR, followed by high-throughput sequencing. Turning to the authors' computational methods: To quantify the absolute abundance of each unique TCRbeta CDR3 region, sequences were collapsed and filtered. T cell fraction was estimated by normalizing TCRbeta template counts to usable DNA, with usable DNA measured through amplification of reference genes found in all nucleated cells. Repertoire TCRs were annotated as SARS-CoV-2-specific when V gene, CDR3 amino acid sequence and J gene were exactly matched to a known reactive TCR set. The reference SARS-CoV-2 TCR set was obtained from MIRA and was filtered for enrichment in COVID-19-positive ImmuneCODE repertoires, whereby public or cross-reactive TCRs were removed. Using the MIRA antigens, annotated TCRs were further analysed by specific ORF or by position within an ORF. Breadth was defined as annotated unique rearrangements over total unique productive rearrangements; depth was the summed frequency of those rearrangements. Two-sided Wilcoxon rank-sum tests were used to compare TCR breadth between groups. This is the immuneACCESS table as TCRdb keeps it, with only in-frame sequences that have V and J called. A part of the clones is gone; compared with another copy, unresolved V genes explain less than half, and the rest is unexplained. The DNA gave D and trimming, while V, J and clone size come from that table. The sample contains about 370,000 clones, about 91% of them found a single time. The top ten constitute 1.9% of the sample.

To note about this clone: Its recognized antigen is unknown. The record has no base qualities; no much larger clone is one base away.

The research as a whole found: The authors noted that the TCR breadth and depth analyses may have underestimated total T cell responses. Substantial breadth of spike-specific CD8+ and CD4+ T cell responses was reported after vaccination. Vaccine and placebo recipients had comparable non-spike TCR breadth, which fits with the vaccine containing only spike. Ad26.COV2.S recipients had higher spike-specific TCR breadth than placebo recipients (P = 0.0014). The study was not powered for comparison of responses between vaccine doses or regimens.

The intended sense of this specimen's treatment or condition label: around 19 received Ad26.COV2.S at low or high dose, single or two shots; 5 received placebo; per-sample allocation not given. Repertoires of vaccine and placebo recipients were sequenced from samples collected on day 63 after the first injection. Cohort 1b enrolled around 24 adults aged 18-55 years at a single site in Boston, USA, between 29 July and 7 August 2020. Ad26.COV2.S was a replication-incompetent adenovirus type 26 vector that expressed a prefusion-stabilized SARS-CoV-2 spike protein derived from the original Wuhan strain. The receptor was derived from a person between 18 and 65 years old who received the Ad26.COV2.S COVID-19 vaccine or a placebo. The sequencing here drew on peripheral blood, taken in a trial of Ad26.COV2.S vaccine versus placebo.

The DNA reads TGTGCCAGCAGCCTCGGGACCTATGGCTACACCTTC. Its coded protein is CASSLGTYGYTF. The chain is assembled from TRBV7-9 and TRBJ1-2; TRBD1 is possibly the D segment (5 matching bases). The trim is 5 bases for V and 4 bases for J, with a gap of 8 bases between the germline ends. The CDR3 contains 12 residues, cysteine and phenylalanine counted. The read is trimmed to its CDR3 DNA, 36 bases read in frame from base 1. Per the germline V gene (reference sequence), SEHNR is the CDR1 and FQNEAQ is the CDR2.